This TCR beta chain was obtained from a study of immune cell composition in non-small cell lung cancer. Clones were read by immunoSEQ multiplex PCR, and TCRdb kept only the in-frame ones, dropping some. The data hold several thousand clones, with 65% to 80% observed a single time. This sequence was found in a human donor with non-small cell lung cancer. Sequenced sample: lung tumor tissue.

CDR3 sequence (DNA): TGTGCCAGCAGCCGGGCCCCCAATCAGCCCCAGCATTTT. It codes for CASSRAPNQPQHF. V usage is TRBV14 and J usage is TRBJ1-5; D remains ambiguous. Between the trimmed V and J ends, which lost 4 bases and 3 bases, there was a span of 7 bases. The CDR3 has 13 residues. The germline CDR1 and CDR2 sequences are SGHDN and FVKESK.